Detailed here is one TCR beta chain. The CDR3 is 15 amino acids. CDR1 LGHNA and CDR2 YNFKEQ come from the germline V gene. The ends lost 1 base at V and 7 bases at J; junction bases unmatched: 7. In the original analysis: Researchers report that nucleated cell counts were estimated from reference gene primer amplification. TCRdb's copy holds only in-frame clones and misses some; the assay was immunoSEQ multiplex PCR. That table is the source of V, J and clone size, and D and trimming were worked out from the DNA. The table records about 320,000 clones, nearly 90% of them present only once. The sample comes from a study of blood T cell repertoires in COVID-19. On the study more broadly: Researchers got acute and convalescent COVID-19 samples from the United States, Italy and Spain. PBMCs, B-cell-depleted T cells, or T cells were the source of the cDNA or gDNA that made up the material.

The cohort comprised adults aged 18 to 89 years residing in approximately 25 US areas. This TCR came from a woman aged 25 to 39 who had recovered from COVID-19. What was sequenced was PBMCs or T cells enriched from blood (not recorded which). This chain links TRBV4-2 with TRBJ1-2; 9 positions match TRBD1. The CDR3 region has the DNA TGTGCCAGCAGCCAAGTTCAACAGGGGGCCGGTGGCTACACCTTC. It encodes CASSQVQQGAGGYTF.